Following are 26 T cell receptor beta chains from one sample sequenced in a study of tumor-infiltrating T cells and Merkel cell polyomavirus. Background on the study: The T cells studied were KLL-specific CD8+ cells against Merkel polyomavirus.

Immunohistochemistry showed robust Merkel cell polyomavirus Large T antigen staining in every patient's tumor. Profiling relied on immunoSEQ multiplex PCR, and the TCRdb table lists in-frame clones only, not all of them. This table holds about 25,000 clones, around 90% found once. Input material: lymph node tissue. These receptors were obtained from a man aged 45-60 years with Merkel cell carcinoma.

The chain is built from TRBV29-1 and TRBJ2-7; TRBD2 matches at 7 bases. Germline-derived CDR1 and CDR2 are SQVTM and ANQGSEA. The CDR3 sequence is 12 residues long. The V segment lost 3 bases and the J segment 2 bases; nucleotides outside the gene matches: 1. The CDR3 protein is CSVESGTYEQYF. In DNA, the CDR3 is TGCAGCGTTGAGAGCGGGACCTACGAGCAGTACTTC.

J is TRBJ2-5 and V is TRBV30; D remains unclear. The CDR3 has 13 amino acids. Trimming cost V 0 bases and J 4 bases, with 9 bases left between them. Germline V lookup: CDR1 GTSNPN, CDR2 SVGIG (reference sequence). In DNA form, the CDR3 reads TGTGCCTGGAGTGTAAACAGTTTAGAGACCCAGTACTTC. The encoded protein is CAWSVNSLETQYF.

This chain uses TRBV19 with TRBJ1-5, with D maybe TRBD1 (5 bases). V was pared by 5 bases and J by 2 bases, with 16 bases between. There are 16 residues in the CDR3. The germline V gene encodes CDR1 LNHDA and CDR2 SQIVND (reference sequence). The CDR3 loop is CASSLEGVGGNQPQHF. The CDR3 nucleotides are TGTGCCAGTAGTCTGGAAGGGGTAGGAGGCAATCAGCCCCAGCATTTT.

This clone was picked up one time. The chain is built from TRBV2 and TRBJ1-2, with D maybe TRBD1 (6 bases). The CDR3 sequence is 17 residues long. Trimming removed 10 bases from V and 1 base from J, with 25 bases in between. CDR1 and CDR2 from the germline V gene are SNHLY and FYNNEI. CDR3 sequence: CATQIGDTLEGNYGYTF. CDR3 nucleotide sequence: TGTGCCACCCAAATTGGGGACACCTTAGAGGGTAACTATGGCTACACCTTC.

This chain connects TRBV6-1 to TRBJ2-7; the D gene is possibly TRBD2 (5 bases). The germline gives CDR1 MNHNS, CDR2 SASEGT. The CDR3 consists of 12 residues. Trimming took 3 bases from V and 12 from J, leaving 15 bases between them. CDR3 residues: CASSDLASKGYF. DNA of the CDR3: TGTGCCAGCAGTGACCTAGCTAGTAAAGGGTACTTC.

This clone came up once. The chain links TRBV27 to TRBJ1-2; tentative D call: TRBD1 (5 bases). The ends were cut back, 6 bases at V and 2 bases at J, with 16 bases in the middle. The germline gives CDR1 MNHEY, CDR2 SMNVEV (reference sequence). The CDR3 length is 15 residues. CDR3 nucleotide sequence: TGTGCCAGCAGACACGGGGGAACAGGCAACTATGGCTACACCTTC. Its protein is CASRHGGTGNYGYTF.

V is TRBV7-3 and J is TRBJ2-1; TRBD2 matches 9 bases. This CDR3 comprises 16 residues. CDR1 is SGHTA and CDR2 is FQGTGA in the germline V gene. The junction had 4 bases not matched to a gene; V was cut back by 4 bases and J by 0 bases. CDR3 protein: CASSSVAGASYNEQFF. CDR3 DNA: TGTGCCAGCAGCTCGGTAGCGGGGGCCTCCTACAATGAGCAGTTCTTC.

The chain links TRBV11-2 to TRBJ2-5, with TRBD1 identical over 7 bases. The V gene's germline CDR1 is SGHAT and CDR2 FQNNGV. This CDR3 comprises 13 residues. Unmatched junction bases numbered 2, after V lost 4 bases and J lost 3 bases. The CDR3 reads CASSSDREETQYF. The CDR3, as DNA: TGTGCCAGCAGCTCCGACAGGGAAGAGACCCAGTACTTC.

The chain couples TRBV21-1 to TRBJ2-7; TRBD1, the D gene given by the table, was not confirmed from the DNA. TRBV21-1 is a pseudogene locus. There are 13 residues in the CDR3. The CDR3 spells CASSKQGPYEQYF. The CDR3 region has the DNA TGTGCCAGCAGCAAACAGGGGCCCTACGAGCAGTACTTC.

This chain connects TRBV19 to TRBJ2-7; 10 bases align to TRBD1. CDR1 LNHDA and CDR2 SQIVND come from the germline V gene (reference sequence). J lost 1 base, V lost 5 bases, and 2 bases had no gene match. This CDR3 comprises 14 residues. The CDR3 spells CASSWGQGSYEQYF. In DNA form, the CDR3 reads TGTGCCAGTAGTTGGGGACAGGGGTCCTACGAGCAGTACTTC. Looking up the rest from reference TRBV19 and TRBJ2-7 gives the full variable domain: DGGITQSPKYLFRKEGQNVTLSCEQNLNHDAMYWYRQDPGQGLRLIYYSQIVNDFQKGDIAEGYSVSREKKESFPLTVTSAQKNPTAFYLCASSWGQGSYEQYFGPGTRLTVT.

The gene calls are TRBV19 and TRBJ1-5, with D possibly being TRBD1 (5 bases). The CDR3 totals 14 residues. CDR1 is LNHDA and CDR2 is SQIVND in the germline V gene (reference sequence). V lost 3 bases and J lost 5, with 11 bases in between. The CDR3 loop is CASSMSDSDQPQHF. CDR3 nucleotide sequence: TGTGCCAGTAGTATGTCCGACAGTGATCAGCCCCAGCATTTT. Based on the CDR3 plus reference TRBV19 and TRBJ1-5, the full variable domain is DGGITQSPKYLFRKEGQNVTLSCEQNLNHDAMYWYRQDPGQGLRLIYYSQIVNDFQKGDIAEGYSVSREKKESFPLTVTSAQKNPTAFYLCASSMSDSDQPQHFGDGTRLSIL.

This clone was detected only once. The chain uses TRBV9 and TRBJ2-2; D not certain. Trimming stripped 0 bases from V and 5 bases from J, with 14 bases between. Per the germline V gene, CDR1 is SGDLS and CDR2 is YYNGEE. This CDR3 is built from 16 residues. CDR3 in amino acids: CASSVALTDFTGELFF. In DNA form, the CDR3 reads TGTGCCAGCAGCGTAGCTTTAACTGACTTTACCGGGGAGCTGTTTTTT.

Written as DNA, the CDR3 is TGTGCCACCAGCAGAGCCGTCGGGACAGGGTTTGGGGAGCAGTACTTC. This codes for CATSRAVGTGFGEQYF. J is TRBJ2-7 and V is TRBV15; 9 bases align to TRBD1. Germline V gene sequence: CDR1 LNHNV, CDR2 YYDKDF (reference sequence). The CDR3 covers 16 residues. The V and J ends lost 1 base and 7 bases, in that order; junction bases with no gene match: 11. Full variable domain (remainder filled in from reference TRBV15 and TRBJ2-7): DAMVIQNPRYQVTQFGKPVTLSCSQTLNHNVMYWYQQKSSQAPKLLFHYYDKDFNNEADTPDNFQSRRPNTSFCFLDIRSPGLGDTAMYLCATSRAVGTGFGEQYFGPGTRLTVT.

CDR3 in amino acids: CAIMGNLGLAGDTGELFF. CDR3 in DNA: TGTGCCATCATGGGGAATTTGGGACTAGCGGGAGACACCGGGGAGCTGTTTTTT. The chain couples TRBV10-3 to TRBJ2-2; TRBD2 agrees at 14 bases. This CDR3 contains 18 residues. Germline V CDR1 and CDR2: ENHRY, SYGVKD. Trimming took 7 bases from V and 3 from J; bases not matched to a gene: 10.

The chain's CDR3 is CASSPVGTANTGELFF. Written as DNA, the CDR3 is TGTGCCAGCTCACCCGTGGGGACAGCCAACACCGGGGAGCTGTTTTTT. V is TRBV18 and J is TRBJ2-2; 7 nucleotides agree with TRBD1. In germline, CDR1 is KGHSH, CDR2 LQKENI. CDR3 length: 16 amino acids. V shed 3 bases, J shed 2 bases, and the junction held 6 bases outside the gene matches.

Written as DNA, the CDR3 is TGCAGCGTCTCACAGGGGAAGTACAATGAGCAGTTCTTC. Protein: CSVSQGKYNEQFF. The gene calls are TRBV29-1 and TRBJ2-1, with 7 bases fitting TRBD1. Trimming took 6 bases from V and 4 from J; bases not matched to a gene: 6. Germline CDR1 is SQVTM and CDR2 is ANQGSEA. The CDR3 is made up of 13 amino acids.

This chain uses TRBV2 with TRBJ1-1, with D uncertain. From germline, CDR1 is SNHLY and CDR2 FYNNEI. V was clipped by 3 bases and J by 8 bases, with 13 bases between them. There are 13 residues in the CDR3. As DNA, the CDR3 is TGTGCCAGCAGTGAGAGGGCGACCAAGGAAGCTTTCTTT. It codes for CASSERATKEAFF.

The V and J genes are TRBV2 and TRBJ2-1, with D perhaps TRBD2 (5 bases). CDR1 and CDR2 (germline): SNHLY, FYNNEI. The V gene lost 4 bases and the J gene lost 10 bases, with 8 bases spanning the gap. The CDR3 has 11 residues. CDR3 protein: CASSVRAEQFF. CDR3 DNA: TGTGCCAGCAGTGTGAGGGCGGAGCAGTTCTTC.

J is TRBJ1-2 and V is TRBV27; D is unclear. Germline V lookup: CDR1 MNHEY, CDR2 SMNVEV (reference sequence). The V end lost 8 bases, the J end lost 4 bases, and 17 bases lay between the germline ends. The CDR3 extends over 14 amino acids. For the CDR3, the DNA is TGTGCCAGCCGAACCATTGCGGGAAGCTATGGCTACACCTTC. It translates to CASRTIAGSYGYTF.

The chain joins TRBV28 to TRBJ2-1; 7 bases fit TRBD1. Trimming cost V 0 bases and J 4 bases; bases outside gene matches: 6. The CDR3 length is 16 residues. Germline values: CDR1 MDHEN, CDR2 SYDVKM. CDR3 DNA sequence: TGTGCCAGCAGTTTATGGACAGGGCAAGAGTACAATGAGCAGTTCTTC. It codes for CASSLWTGQEYNEQFF.

The J gene is TRBJ2-7, the V gene TRBV13; the match to TRBD1 covers 10 bases. The V and J ends lost 5 bases and 9 bases, in that order; junction bases with no gene match: 7. There are 13 residues in the CDR3. Per germline, CDR1 PRHDT and CDR2 FYEKMQ (reference sequence). The CDR3 sequence is CASSRGQGSLQYF. CDR3 bases: TGTGCCAGCAGCCGGGGACAGGGGTCGTTGCAGTACTTC.

This clone was seen once. The chain combines TRBV10-3 with TRBJ2-7; TRBD1 aligns across 8 bases. The germline gives CDR1 ENHRY, CDR2 SYGVKD. The trim removed 0 bases at V and 7 bases at J, leaving 5 bases unmatched. This CDR3 comprises 14 residues. The CDR3 is CAISESRGRREQYF. CDR3 nucleotides: TGTGCCATCAGTGAGTCCAGGGGGCGGAGGGAGCAGTACTTC.

This clone was detected a few times. V gene TRBV7-2 combines with J gene TRBJ2-5; TRBD2 matches 10 bases. Germline V gives CDR1 SGHTA, CDR2 FQGNSA. The ends lost 2 bases at V and 4 bases at J; junction bases unmatched: 10. This CDR3 has 17 amino acids. CDR3 in DNA: TGTGCCAGCAGCTTATTACTAGCGGGAAGGGGGGGAGAGACCCAGTACTTC. This gives the protein CASSLLLAGRGGETQYF.

The J gene is TRBJ1-2, the V gene TRBV18; weak D call: TRBD1 (6 bases). The CDR3 spans 14 residues. The V end was cut by 5 bases, the J end by 0 bases, with 10 bases between. Germline CDR1 is KGHSH and CDR2 is LQKENI. CDR3 DNA sequence: TGTGCCAGCTCAGATGGGACAACTAACTATGGCTACACCTTC. Translating it yields CASSDGTTNYGYTF. The whole variable domain, remainder taken from reference TRBV18 and TRBJ1-2, is NAGVMQNPRHLVRRRGQEARLRCSPMKGHSHVYWYRQLPEEGLKFMVYLQKENIIDESGMPKERFSAEFPKEGPSILRIQQVVRGDSAAYFCASSDGTTNYGYTFGSGTRLTVV.

To note about this clone: Relative to the germline gene, one junction end is altered; a read error may explain this. V usage is TRBV7-7 and J usage is TRBJ2-1; TRBD2 agrees at 11 bases. The CDR3 is made up of 14 amino acids. Germline V gene data show CDR1 as SSHAT and CDR2 as FNYEAQ (reference sequence). The DNA for the CDR3 is TGTGCTAGCAGCTCCTCCGGGACTAGCGGCGAGCAGTTCTTC. Amino acids: CASSSSGTSGEQFF.

The genes are TRBV11-3 and TRBJ2-5, with TRBD2 matching 12 bases. Germline lookup yields CDR1 SGHNT and CDR2 YENEEA. This CDR3 spans 17 amino acids. V lost 2 bases, J lost 3 bases, and 7 bases stayed unmatched. The CDR3 DNA follows: TGTGCCAGCAGCTTAAGGGCTAGCGGGAGGGGAGAAGAGACCCAGTACTTC. Encoded protein: CASSLRASGRGEETQYF.